This TCR beta chain was documented in a study of T-cell memory formation after mild COVID-19. General observations from the study: Researchers found some responding clones in pre-infection memory, a sign that cross-reactive memory joined.

The sample holds a few counts of this clonotype. What it binds is unknown. Barcoded TCR alpha and TCR beta cDNA libraries with UMIs came from 5'RACE using constant-segment primers. TCRdb independently ran MiXCR on the 5' RACE reads; one entry per CDR3 protein. The sample lists around 53,000 distinct CDR3 sequences, 9% to 15% occurring once. V gave up 6 bases and J gave up 1 base, with 12 bases separating them. Germline V gene data show CDR1 as SGHTA and CDR2 as FQGNSA. CDR3 length: 14 residues. The specimen sequenced was PBMCs or a T cell subset sorted from them (not recorded which). This receptor was taken from a man younger than 35 who had mild COVID-19 (a few samples of this study predate the infection). Cell type and time point are not known. This rearrangement joins TRBV7-2 to TRBJ2-5; a weak D match, TRBD1 (6 bases). The CDR3 loop reads CASSGQGPQETQYF. The CDR3 nucleotides read TGTGCCAGCAGTGGTCAGGGGCCCCAAGAGACCCAGTACTTC.